This TCR beta chain was retrieved from a study of blood T cell repertoires in COVID-19 (dated by TCRdb to about 2020). In terms of the full investigation: The collaborator samples originated in the United States, Italy and Spain and spanned the acute and convalescent phases of COVID-19. The material from the prospective study consisted of cDNA or gDNA derived from T cells, B-cell-depleted T cells, or PBMCs. Subjects who had been exposed to COVID-19, were actively infected with it, or had recovered from it provided the deeply sampled blood TCRbeta repertoires that made up the dataset. A freely available public database, intended as a resource for researchers studying the immune response to SARS-CoV-2, is where the repertoires were released. Samples were obtained from the ongoing ImmuneRACE study (first 160 participants) and from about 1,300 subjects provided by 6 global collaborators. Nearly every sample came with metadata listing a de-identified subject ID, COVID-19 status, age in years and sex. Where available, HLA class I and class II types were taken from metadata supplied by the sample provider and were not determined by assay-based typing. General study outcomes and caveats: How much clinical and demographic metadata was included differed by source and by participant, and the metadata was provided uncurated.

Participants in the prospective study were aged roughly 18 to 100 years, lived in about two dozen United States geographic areas, and enrolled through a virtual design. To assign participants to cohorts, the prospective study relied on clinical history that participants themselves reported in a screening survey and a study questionnaire. Recovered participants in ImmuneRACE Cohort 3 were defined as having two consecutive negative NP/OP PCR tests, clearance from a healthcare professional, or resolution of symptoms. Each participant in the prospective study had whole blood, serum and a nasopharyngeal or oropharyngeal swab collected by mobile phlebotomists. Additional blood draws and questionnaires over a 2-month period could optionally be provided by prospective study participants. Blood samples from the prospective study were shipped frozen or at room temperature prior to DNA extraction. CDR1 SNHLY and CDR2 FYNNEI were looked up in the germline V gene. From its cysteine to its phenylalanine, the CDR3 spans 12 amino acids. The sequence is cut down to CDR3 DNA, 36 bases in frame from base 1. The junction shows trimming of 2 bases on V and 9 bases on J, plus 10 bases between the germline ends.

A word on this clone: There is no known antigen for this receptor. Base qualities are not provided; no much larger clone lies one nucleotide away.

The immunoSEQ Assay, a bias-controlled multiplex PCR, was used to amplify TCRbeta CDR3 regions from genomic DNA. Under the source paper's analysis protocol: Within the assay, amplification of reference gene primers was used to estimate how many nucleated cells each sample contained. To quantify the absolute abundance of each unique TCRbeta CDR3 rearrangement, sequence reads were collapsed and filtered. For each sample, productive Simpson clonality was calculated by taking the square root of Simpson's diversity index across productive rearrangements. Sourced from immuneACCESS, this table was stored by TCRdb with only in-frame sequences that have V and J called. A share of the clones is absent; for the studies checked, an unresolved V gene accounts for under half, and the remainder has no known explanation. D and trimming come from the DNA, and the V and J calls and clone size come from that table. Across this sample there are some 160,000 clones, with approximately 80% seen only once. The top ten clonotypes cover 3.4% of the sample.

This clonotype was obtained from a woman aged 55-69 years who had recovered from COVID-19. Sequenced material: PBMCs or T cells enriched from blood (not recorded which). The receptor chain draws on TRBV2 and TRBJ1-2, and possibly TRBD1, on 5 matching bases. For the CDR3, the sequence is CASSETRGSYTF. The DNA reads as follows: TGTGCCAGCAGTGAAACTCGGGGGAGCTACACCTTC.